This is a list of T cell receptor beta chains from one sample in a study of T-cell reconstitution after alpha-beta-depleted transplantation in children. TCRdb used MiXCR to reprocess the PCR reads, holding one entry per CDR3 protein. The sample lists 350,000 to 500,000 distinct CDR3 sequences, over 40% seen once, with 27% in the top ten. The material sequenced was PBMCs, taken before TCRalphabeta/CD19-depleted stem cell transplant. These receptors were taken from a girl aged 2-15 years with aplastic anemia, due to receive a stem cell transplant. CDR3s include the opening cysteine and the closing phenylalanine or tryptophan. Fields, in order: CDR3 length, D gene, J gene, clone size, V gene, CDR3 DNA, CDR3 protein. D genes are given only for firm matches. The size entry is marked missing in some rows and otherwise reads once, few, many or a size class.

15,-,TRBJ2-7,few,TRBV5-1,TGCGCCAGCAGCTTGGAGGCAGCGAAAGGCTACGAGCAGTACTTC,CASSLEAAKGYEQYF
13,-,TRBJ1-6,-,TRBV6-1,TGTGCCAGCAAAAGTCGGATCGACTCACCCCTCCACTTT,CASKSRIDSPLHF
14,-,TRBJ1-1,-,TRBV9,TGTGCCAGCAGCGTCTCGACAGTCAACACTGAAGCTTTCTTT,CASSVSTVNTEAFF
14,-,TRBJ1-1,-,TRBV20-1,TGCAGTGCCCAGGGATCTACAGGTGGGACTGAAGCTTTCTTT,CSAQGSTGGTEAFF
15,-,TRBJ2-2,many,TRBV5-1,TGCGCCAGCAGCTTAGGGACTCTCGTCACCGGGGAGCTGTTTTTT,CASSLGTLVTGELFF
13,-,TRBJ1-4,few,TRBV4-1,TGCGCCAGCAGAGGAGGCGATTGGGAAAAACTGTTTTTT,CASRGGDWEKLFF
13,TRBD2,TRBJ2-3,-,TRBV20-1,TGCAGTTCCAGCGGGAGGTGGAGAGATACGCAGTATTTT,CSSSGRWRDTQYF
13,-,TRBJ2-5,few,TRBV12-3/TRBV12-4,TGTGCCAGCAGTTCCTCGACGGAAGAGACCCAGTACTTC,CASSSSTEETQYF
15,TRBD2,TRBJ2-3,many,TRBV5-1,TGCGCCAGCAGGGTAGTAGCGGGAGGCACAGATACGCAGTATTTT,CASRVVAGGTDTQYF
12,TRBD1,TRBJ2-7,-,TRBV7-2,TGTGCCAGCAGCCTGGACAGGGTCGAGCAGTACTTC,CASSLDRVEQYF
13,-,TRBJ2-4,-,TRBV20-1,TGCAGTGCTAGACCTCCGAAACGGGACATTCAGTACTTC,CSARPPKRDIQYF
13,-,TRBJ2-5,-,TRBV18,TGTGCCAGCTCACCGCTAGCGATAGAGACCCAGTACTTC,CASSPLAIETQYF
15,TRBD2,TRBJ2-5,-,TRBV7-2,TGTGCCAGCAGCTTAGCGGCGGGAGGTCTAGAGACCCAGTACTTC,CASSLAAGGLETQYF
12,-,TRBJ1-4,-,TRBV6-1,TGTGCCAGCAGTGAACAGGGGCGGGTACTGTTTTTT,CASSEQGRVLFF
14,-,TRBJ2-3,-,TRBV28,TGTGCCAGCAGCCTGCGGGCTGGGGGAGATACGCAGTATTTT,CASSLRAGGDTQYF
13,-,TRBJ2-7,many,TRBV5-6,TGTGCCAGCAGCTTGGGCTCCCCCTACGAGCAGTACTTC,CASSLGSPYEQYF
15,-,TRBJ1-1,-,TRBV6-4,TGTGCCAGCAGTGTCTCACCGGGCCTGAACACTGAAGCTTTCTTT,CASSVSPGLNTEAFF
16,TRBD2,TRBJ2-7,few,TRBV6-5,TGTGCCAGCAGTTACTCTGGGCTAGCGGGTGACTACGAGCAGTACTTC,CASSYSGLAGDYEQYF
13,-,TRBJ2-1,-,TRBV5-1,TGCGCCAGCAGCAGTCCTAAAGGCAATGAGCAGTTCTTC,CASSSPKGNEQFF
16,-,TRBJ2-2,-,TRBV5-1,TGCGCCAGCAGCTTGGAGGTCGGGCGCAACACCGGGGAGCTGTTTTTT,CASSLEVGRNTGELFF